The T cell receptor (beta chain) under discussion was sequenced for a study of blood T cell repertoires in COVID-19. Overall study: The samples span acute and convalescent COVID-19 from the United States, Italy and Spain. Sources were T cells, B-cell-depleted T cells, or PBMCs; the material itself was cDNA or gDNA.

Per the authors' pipeline: Estimation of nucleated cell counts was performed using reference gene primer amplification. Sequencing used immunoSEQ multiplex PCR; TCRdb keeps in-frame clones, though not all of them. That table is the source of V, J and clone size, and D and trimming were worked out from the DNA. The profile shows about 200,000 clones, 80% of them singletons. The receptor was derived from an older woman with acute or convalescent COVID-19. Sequencing input: peripheral blood.

CDR3 coding DNA: TGTGCCAGTAGTCAACACAGGGAGAACACTGAAGCTTTCTTT. It specifies CASSQHRENTEAFF. The chain has TRBV19 and TRBJ1-1, with D maybe TRBD1 (6 bases). The CDR3 is 14 amino acids. Trimming shortened V by 5 bases and J by 1 base, and 11 bases separated the two germline ends. Germline loops: CDR1 LNHDA, CDR2 SQIVND (reference sequence).